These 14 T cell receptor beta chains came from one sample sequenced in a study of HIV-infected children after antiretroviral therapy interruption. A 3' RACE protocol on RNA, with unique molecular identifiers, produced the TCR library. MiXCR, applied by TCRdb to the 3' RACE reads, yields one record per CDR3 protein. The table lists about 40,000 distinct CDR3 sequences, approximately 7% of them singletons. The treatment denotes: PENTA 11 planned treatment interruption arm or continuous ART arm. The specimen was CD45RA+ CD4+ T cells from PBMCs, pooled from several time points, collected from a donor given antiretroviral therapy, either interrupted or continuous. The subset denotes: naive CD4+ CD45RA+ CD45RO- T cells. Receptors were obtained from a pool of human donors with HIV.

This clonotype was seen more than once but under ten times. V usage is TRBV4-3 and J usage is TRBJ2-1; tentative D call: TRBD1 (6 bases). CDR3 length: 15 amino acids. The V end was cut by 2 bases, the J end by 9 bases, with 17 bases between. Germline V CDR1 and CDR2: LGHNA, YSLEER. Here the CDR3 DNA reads TGCGCCAGCAGCCAACACCGGGACACCGGTTCTGAGCAGTTCTTC. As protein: CASSQHRDTGSEQFF.

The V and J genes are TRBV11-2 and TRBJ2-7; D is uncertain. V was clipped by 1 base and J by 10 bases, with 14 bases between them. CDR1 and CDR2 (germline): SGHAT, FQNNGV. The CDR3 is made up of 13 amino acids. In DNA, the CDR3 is TGTGCCAGCAGCTTAGGAGAAAGGATCAAACAGTACTTC. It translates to CASSLGERIKQYF. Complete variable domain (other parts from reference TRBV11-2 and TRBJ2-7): EAGVAQSPRYKIIEKRQSVAFWCNPISGHATLYWYQQILGQGPKLLIQFQNNGVVDDSQLPKDRFSAERLKGVDSTLKIQPAKLEDSAVYLCASSLGERIKQYFGPGTRLTVT.

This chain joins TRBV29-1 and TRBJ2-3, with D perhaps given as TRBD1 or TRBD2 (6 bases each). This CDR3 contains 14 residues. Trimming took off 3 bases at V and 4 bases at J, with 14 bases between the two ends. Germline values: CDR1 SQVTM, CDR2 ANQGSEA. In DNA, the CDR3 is TGCAGCGTTGAGCTACAGGGAGGTCCAGATACGCAGTATTTT. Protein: CSVELQGGPDTQYF.

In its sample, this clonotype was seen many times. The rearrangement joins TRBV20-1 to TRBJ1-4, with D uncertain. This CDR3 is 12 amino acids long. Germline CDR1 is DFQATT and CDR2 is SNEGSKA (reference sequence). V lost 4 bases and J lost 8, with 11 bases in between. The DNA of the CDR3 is TGCAGTGCTATCGGACGGCGGGAAAAACTGTTTTTT. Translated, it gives CSAIGRREKLFF.

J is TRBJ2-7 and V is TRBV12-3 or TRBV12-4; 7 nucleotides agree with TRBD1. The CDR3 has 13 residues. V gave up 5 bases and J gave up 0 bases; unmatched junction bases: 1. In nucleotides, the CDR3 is TGTGCCAGCAGTAGGGGGCACTCCTACGAGCAGTACTTC. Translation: CASSRGHSYEQYF.

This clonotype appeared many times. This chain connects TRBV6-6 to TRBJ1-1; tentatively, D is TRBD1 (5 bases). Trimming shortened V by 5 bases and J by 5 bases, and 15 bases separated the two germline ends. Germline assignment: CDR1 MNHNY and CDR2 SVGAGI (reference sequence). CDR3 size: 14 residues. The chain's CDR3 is CASSTGGRWTEAFF. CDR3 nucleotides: TGTGCCAGCAGTACGGGGGGGAGGTGGACTGAAGCTTTCTTT.

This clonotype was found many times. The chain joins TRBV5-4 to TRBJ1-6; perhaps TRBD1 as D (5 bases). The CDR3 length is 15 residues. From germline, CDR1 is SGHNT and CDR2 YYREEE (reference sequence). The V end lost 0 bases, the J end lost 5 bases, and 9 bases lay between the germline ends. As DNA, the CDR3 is TGTGCCAGCAGCTTGGGGGGCTTGGATAATTCACCCCTCCACTTT. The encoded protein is CASSLGGLDNSPLHF.

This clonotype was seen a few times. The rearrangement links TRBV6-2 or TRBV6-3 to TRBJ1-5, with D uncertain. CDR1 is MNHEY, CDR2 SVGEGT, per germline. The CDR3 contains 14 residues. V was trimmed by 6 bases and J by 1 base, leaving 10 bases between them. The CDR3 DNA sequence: TGTGCCAGCAGGATGGGGATCAGCAATCAGCCCCAGCATTTT. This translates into CASRMGISNQPQHF.

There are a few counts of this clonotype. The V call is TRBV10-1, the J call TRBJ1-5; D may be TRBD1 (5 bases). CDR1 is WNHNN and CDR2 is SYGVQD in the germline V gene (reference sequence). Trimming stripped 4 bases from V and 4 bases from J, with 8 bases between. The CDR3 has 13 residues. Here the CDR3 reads CASSVAGNQPQHF. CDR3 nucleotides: TGCGCCAGCAGTGTGGCAGGGAATCAGCCCCAGCATTTT.

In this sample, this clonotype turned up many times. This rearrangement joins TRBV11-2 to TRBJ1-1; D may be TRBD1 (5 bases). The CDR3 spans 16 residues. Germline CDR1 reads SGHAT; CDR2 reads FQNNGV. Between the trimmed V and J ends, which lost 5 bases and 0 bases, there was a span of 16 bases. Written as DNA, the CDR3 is TGTGCCAGCAGCATACGCGCCGGGGGTTTGAACACTGAAGCTTTCTTT. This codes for CASSIRAGGLNTEAFF. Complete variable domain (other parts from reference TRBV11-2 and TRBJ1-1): EAGVAQSPRYKIIEKRQSVAFWCNPISGHATLYWYQQILGQGPKLLIQFQNNGVVDDSQLPKDRFSAERLKGVDSTLKIQPAKLEDSAVYLCASSIRAGGLNTEAFFGQGTRLTVV.

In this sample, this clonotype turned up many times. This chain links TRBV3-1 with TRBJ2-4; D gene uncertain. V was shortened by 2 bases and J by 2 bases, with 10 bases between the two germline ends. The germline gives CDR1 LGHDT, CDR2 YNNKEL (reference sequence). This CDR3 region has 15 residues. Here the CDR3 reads CASSQPVGSKNIQYF. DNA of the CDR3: TGTGCCAGCAGCCAACCCGTCGGGTCCAAAAACATTCAGTACTTC.

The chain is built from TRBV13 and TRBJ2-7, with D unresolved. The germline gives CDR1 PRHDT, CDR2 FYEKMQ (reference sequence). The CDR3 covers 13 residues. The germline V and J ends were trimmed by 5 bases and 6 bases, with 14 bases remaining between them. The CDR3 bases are TGTGCCAGCAGCGAGGCCTTGGTTGGCGAGCAGTACTTC. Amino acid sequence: CASSEALVGEQYF.

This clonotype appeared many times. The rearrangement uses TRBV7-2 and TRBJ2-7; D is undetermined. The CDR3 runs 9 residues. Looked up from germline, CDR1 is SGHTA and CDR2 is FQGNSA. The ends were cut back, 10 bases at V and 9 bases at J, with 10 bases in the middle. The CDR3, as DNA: TGTGCCACCTCAGGTGTGCAGTACTTC. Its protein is CATSGVQYF. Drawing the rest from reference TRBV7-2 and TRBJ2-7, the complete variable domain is GAGVSQSPSNKVTEKGKDVELRCDPISGHTALYWYRQSLGQGLEFLIYFQGNSAPDKSGLPSDRFSAERTGGSVSTLTIQRTQQEDSAVYLCATSGVQYFGPGTRLTVT.

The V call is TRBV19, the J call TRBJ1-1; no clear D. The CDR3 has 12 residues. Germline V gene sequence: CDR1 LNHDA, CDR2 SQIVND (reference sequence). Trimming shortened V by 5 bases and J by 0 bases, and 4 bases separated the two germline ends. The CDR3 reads CASSELNTEAFF. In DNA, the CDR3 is TGTGCCAGTAGTGAATTGAACACTGAAGCTTTCTTT. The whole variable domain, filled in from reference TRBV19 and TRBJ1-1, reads DGGITQSPKYLFRKEGQNVTLSCEQNLNHDAMYWYRQDPGQGLRLIYYSQIVNDFQKGDIAEGYSVSREKKESFPLTVTSAQKNPTAFYLCASSELNTEAFFGQGTRLTVV.